Listed below are T cell receptor beta chains from one sample, sequenced in a study of T cells in Graves' hyperthyroidism and ophthalmopathy. Each CDR3 protein is one row after TCRdb ran MiXCR on the multiplex PCR reads. The table has more than 100,000 distinct CDR3 sequences, roughly 50% seen once. Sample: blood. The origin of the receptors is a man aged 35-49 years with Graves' hyperthyroidism. Each CDR3 is given with its conserved first and last residue. Some rows have no size entry. The others give once, few or many, or a class for an expanded clone.

j_call v_call clone_size cdr3_aa
TRBJ1-1 TRBV15 - CATSRAGVLDTEAFF
TRBJ1-1 TRBV30 few CASWTYTVQGEAFF
TRBJ1-1 TRBV20-1 many CSATKGTPPDLGEAFF
TRBJ2-7 TRBV12-3/TRBV12-4 many CASSLAGTGAYEQYF
TRBJ2-1 TRBV7-9 many CASSVQGAAYNEQFF
TRBJ2-7 TRBV11-3 many CASSILTSDEQYF
TRBJ2-5 TRBV18 few CASSPSAGQETQYF
TRBJ2-7 TRBV24-1 - CATSSLGGVRDEQYF
TRBJ1-5 TRBV11-2 - CASSLDGNRREHF
TRBJ2-3 TRBV29-1 many CSHLQGVTDTQYF
TRBJ1-1 TRBV5-4 many CASSLASWAVNTEAFF
TRBJ1-5 TRBV7-9 - CASSLGTRGVSNQPQHF
TRBJ1-1 TRBV29-1 many CSVDGGHTEAFF
TRBJ2-3 TRBV6-6 many CASSYLEGTDTQYF
TRBJ2-1 TRBV7-2 - CASSQDLGGGSYNEQFF
TRBJ2-1 TRBV5-4 - CASSLQGRSSYNEQFF
TRBJ1-1 TRBV7-9 - CASSQGQVGAEAFF
TRBJ2-5 TRBV7-9 many CASSQTPLEETQYF
TRBJ2-1 TRBV9 - CASSVGSWGGAREQFF
TRBJ2-1 TRBV7-6 many CASSGLAGGPNEQFF
TRBJ2-6 TRBV7-8 - CASSSYDLTF
TRBJ1-1 TRBV24-1 few CASSLRRGIHTEAFF
TRBJ2-4 TRBV5-1 few CASSLQGTGKNIQYF
TRBJ2-5 TRBV20-1 many CSAPGQDQETQYF
TRBJ2-5 TRBV7-2 many CASSTGLEETQYF
TRBJ1-5 TRBV5-4 - CASSPGSQPQHF
TRBJ2-3 TRBV7-8 - CASSTRTSPPDTQYF
TRBJ2-1 TRBV6-6 - CASRGLTGEKAYNEQFF
TRBJ1-1 TRBV5-1 many CASSFGNTEAFF
TRBJ2-5 TRBV11-3 many CASSPRGQETQYF
TRBJ2-2 TRBV5-1 - CASSAASRDNTGELVF
TRBJ2-2 TRBV6-1 many CASTTSNTGELFF
TRBJ2-2 TRBV6-2/TRBV6-3 many CASSLNSGTGELFF
TRBJ2-7 TRBV5-1 many CASSSQLAAYEQYF
TRBJ2-1 TRBV15 many CATSSTAGSGFYNEQFF
TRBJ2-3 TRBV29-1 many CSVDLRDTDTQYF
TRBJ2-5 TRBV15 - CATSRDPTGAVRSQYF
TRBJ2-7 TRBV5-1 many CASSLRGASPYEQYF
TRBJ1-2 TRBV5-1 once CASSPGRGDQGYTF
TRBJ2-7 TRBV28 many CASTLGQSSYEQYF
TRBJ2-5 TRBV5-5 - CASSSSWTGSRETQYF
TRBJ1-1 TRBV2 - CASSFGGLVYFEAFF
TRBJ1-2 TRBV5-1 - CASATKDYGYTF
TRBJ1-2 TRBV7-3 - CASSWTGGYNYGYTF
TRBJ2-5 TRBV6-1 many CASSGGGRTTGETQYF
TRBJ1-2 TRBV7-9 many CASSLVGGGADGYTF
TRBJ2-1 TRBV20-1 many CSASHSRYNEQFF
TRBJ2-7 TRBV7-8 - CASRASGGLNTGELYF
TRBJ2-2 TRBV30 - CAWSSGPGELFF
TRBJ1-6 TRBV12-3/TRBV12-4 many CASRRDSDSPLHF
TRBJ2-1 TRBV15 - CATSTTPTSRGMNEQFF
TRBJ2-1 TRBV20-1 - CSAPPAGGYEQFF
TRBJ2-3 TRBV7-9 many CASSPGTRFGADTQYF